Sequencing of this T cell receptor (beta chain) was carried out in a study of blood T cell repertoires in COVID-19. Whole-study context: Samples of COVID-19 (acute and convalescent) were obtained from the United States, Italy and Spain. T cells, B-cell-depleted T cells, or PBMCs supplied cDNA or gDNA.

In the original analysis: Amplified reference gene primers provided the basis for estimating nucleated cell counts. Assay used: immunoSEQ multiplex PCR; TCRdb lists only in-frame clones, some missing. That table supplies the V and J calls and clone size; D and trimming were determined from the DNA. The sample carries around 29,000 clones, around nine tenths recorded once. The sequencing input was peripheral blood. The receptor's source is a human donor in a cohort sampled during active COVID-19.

The CDR3 nucleotides are TGTGCCAGCAGTCGGCCCGGGACAGGGGCCACCGGGGAGCTGTTTTTT. Translation gives CASSRPGTGATGELFF. This chain uses TRBV27 with TRBJ2-2; 10 bases fit TRBD1. V shed 5 bases and J 4 bases; nucleotides not matched to a gene: 7. The CDR3 length is 16 residues. The germline gives CDR1 MNHEY, CDR2 SMNVEV (reference sequence).